The following is a T cell receptor beta chain sequence with its context. The data belong to a study of identical twins. TCRdb ran MiXCR on the 5' RACE reads and lists one entry per CDR3 protein. The table shows about 530,000 distinct CDR3 sequences, with 13% to 15% occurring only once. The sample also formed part of further work on yellow fever vaccine responses in identical twins.

This TCR was recovered from a woman aged 18-29 years in good health. The specimen was CD4+ T cells sorted from blood.

The CDR3 DNA is TGTGCCAGCAGCGATAACAGGGGATCAAACACTGAAGCTTTCTTT. It translates to CASSDNRGSNTEAFF. The gene calls are TRBV9 and TRBJ1-1; the match to TRBD1 covers 7 bases. The CDR3 sequence is 15 residues long. The germline V gene has CDR1 SGDLS and CDR2 YYNGEE. The J segment lost 2 bases and the V segment lost 3 bases, leaving 7 bases of the junction unmatched.